These T cell receptor beta chains were read from a single sample in a study of molecular identifiers for immune sequencing clone quantification. TCRdb redid the calling of the PCR reads with MiXCR, one entry per CDR3 protein. The sample contains approximately 670,000 distinct CDR3 sequences, about 20% of which appear only once. Material for sequencing was naive CD8+ T cells from blood, with Jurkat cell RNA spiked in. These receptor sequences come from a human donor in good health. Some libraries in this study had Jurkat cell RNA spiked in. Both conserved end residues are part of each CDR3. Fields, in order: CDR3 protein, CDR3 DNA, D gene, J gene, CDR3 length, V gene, clone size. A D gene is named only where the DNA matches it firmly. Clone size is not always given. Where it is, it says once, few, many or a class for expanded clones.

cdr3_aa: CAIMDGSLAGGPVQYF; cdr3_nt: TGTGCCATCATGGACGGCTCTTTAGCGGGGGGGCCGGTGCAGTACTTC; d_call: TRBD2; j_call: TRBJ2-7; cdr3_length: 16; v_call: TRBV10-3; clone_size: few
cdr3_aa: CSVELSGGGGANVLTF; cdr3_nt: TGCAGCGTTGAACTCTCCGGGGGAGGTGGGGCCAACGTCCTGACTTTC; d_call: .; j_call: TRBJ2-6; cdr3_length: 16; v_call: TRBV29-1; clone_size: many
cdr3_aa: CASRVGPRYEQYF; cdr3_nt: TGTGCCAGCAGGGTGGGCCCAAGGTACGAGCAGTACTTC; d_call: .; j_call: TRBJ2-7; cdr3_length: 13; v_call: TRBV27; clone_size: many
cdr3_aa: CASSGRDSQIRNQPQHF; cdr3_nt: TGTGCCAGCAGCGGCCGGGACAGTCAAATACGCAATCAGCCCCAGCATTTT; d_call: .; j_call: TRBJ1-5; cdr3_length: 17; v_call: TRBV21-1; clone_size: few
cdr3_aa: CASTGSGSEAFF; cdr3_nt: TGTGCCAGCACCGGAAGCGGGAGCGAAGCTTTCTTT; d_call: .; j_call: TRBJ1-1; cdr3_length: 12; v_call: TRBV7-9; clone_size: many
cdr3_aa: CASSLDPHTGANTEAFF; cdr3_nt: TGTGCCAGCAGCTTAGACCCACATACAGGAGCGAACACTGAAGCTTTCTTT; d_call: .; j_call: TRBJ1-1; cdr3_length: 17; v_call: TRBV11-2; clone_size: few
cdr3_aa: CASSSGVYEKLFF; cdr3_nt: TGTGCCAGCAGTTCAGGGGTATACGAAAAACTGTTTTTT; d_call: .; j_call: TRBJ1-4; cdr3_length: 13; v_call: TRBV12-3/TRBV12-4; clone_size: many
cdr3_aa: CASSYSSGTYKQYF; cdr3_nt: TGTGCCAGCAGTTACTCGTCGGGGACCTACAAGCAGTACTTC; d_call: .; j_call: TRBJ2-7; cdr3_length: 14; v_call: TRBV6-2/TRBV6-3; clone_size: .
cdr3_aa: CATAGTGINYGYTF; cdr3_nt: TGTGCCACCGCGGGGACAGGCATAAACTATGGCTACACCTTC; d_call: TRBD1; j_call: TRBJ1-2; cdr3_length: 14; v_call: TRBV6-5; clone_size: many
cdr3_aa: CASSVGRANEQFF; cdr3_nt: TGTGCCAGCAGCGTCGGAAGGGCCAATGAGCAGTTCTTC; d_call: .; j_call: TRBJ2-1; cdr3_length: 13; v_call: TRBV9; clone_size: .
cdr3_aa: CASSLPQSYYEQYF; cdr3_nt: TGTGCCAGCAGTTTGCCCCAGTCTTACTACGAGCAGTACTTC; d_call: .; j_call: TRBJ2-7; cdr3_length: 14; v_call: TRBV28; clone_size: many
cdr3_aa: CASSFPGIGGSGNTIYF; cdr3_nt: TGTGCCAGCAGTTTTCCCGGAATAGGGGGCTCTGGAAACACCATATATTTT; d_call: .; j_call: TRBJ1-3; cdr3_length: 17; v_call: TRBV12-3/TRBV12-4; clone_size: .
cdr3_aa: CASSLSLQGSPSNEQFF; cdr3_nt: TGCGCCAGCAGCTTATCACTACAGGGTTCACCGTCCAATGAGCAGTTCTTC; d_call: .; j_call: TRBJ2-1; cdr3_length: 17; v_call: TRBV5-1; clone_size: many